The next 9 T cell receptor beta chains were all read from a single sample in a study of radiation and T cells in renal cell carcinoma. Sequencing used immunoSEQ multiplex PCR; TCRdb keeps in-frame clones, though not all of them. The sample gives around 140,000 clones, approximately 86% of which show up once; 17% is in the top ten. This sample's time point: blood 4 weeks post-SBRT, at nephrectomy. Treatment: 15 Gy SBRT to primary tumor, nephrectomy 4 weeks later. The sample here was blood, taken from a patient whose treatment included radiotherapy and nephrectomy. The receptors shown here come from a woman in her forties or fifties with renal cell carcinoma.

V gene TRBV7-2 combines with J gene TRBJ2-5, with D uncertain. V dropped 2 bases and J dropped 4 bases, with 5 bases sitting between them. Germline CDR1 and CDR2: SGHTA and FQGNSA. This CDR3 has 12 amino acids. CDR3 DNA sequence: TGTGCCAGCAGCTTACTCGGAGAGACCCAGTACTTC. This codes for CASSLLGETQYF. Drawing the rest from reference TRBV7-2 and TRBJ2-5, the complete variable domain is GAGVSQSPSNKVTEKGKDVELRCDPISGHTALYWYRQSLGQGLEFLIYFQGNSAPDKSGLPSDRFSAERTGGSVSTLTIQRTQQEDSAVYLCASSLLGETQYFGPGTRLLVL.

V usage is TRBV5-1 and J usage is TRBJ1-3; a weak D match, TRBD1 (6 bases). V gave up 0 bases and J gave up 2 bases, with 12 bases separating them. The CDR3 sequence is 16 residues long. Germline CDR1 SGHRS, CDR2 YFSETQ. The CDR3 here is CASSLVGTIAGNTIYF. The CDR3 DNA follows: TGCGCCAGCAGCTTGGTGGGGACAATAGCTGGAAACACCATATATTTT.

This chain uses TRBV7-2 with TRBJ1-1, with no clear D. V was pared by 3 bases and J by 3 bases, with 2 bases between. The CDR3 runs 11 residues. The V gene's germline CDR1 is SGHTA and CDR2 FQGNSA. The CDR3 region is CASSFYTEAFF. CDR3 bases: TGTGCCAGCAGCTTTTACACTGAAGCTTTCTTT.

This chain links TRBV7-2 with TRBJ2-4; maybe TRBD1 (5 bases). This CDR3 has 18 amino acids. Per the germline V gene, CDR1 is SGHTA and CDR2 is FQGNSA. V was shortened by 2 bases and J by 1 base, with 18 bases between the two germline ends. The CDR3 bases are TGTGCCAGCAGCTTACAAAGGGGCGCAGAAGGGGCCAAAAACATTCAGTACTTC. Amino acid sequence: CASSLQRGAEGAKNIQYF. Drawing the rest from reference TRBV7-2 and TRBJ2-4, the complete variable domain is GAGVSQSPSNKVTEKGKDVELRCDPISGHTALYWYRQSLGQGLEFLIYFQGNSAPDKSGLPSDRFSAERTGGSVSTLTIQRTQQEDSAVYLCASSLQRGAEGAKNIQYFGAGTRLSVL.

The chain links TRBV11-2 to TRBJ2-7; a weak D match, TRBD2 (6 bases). Germline V gene lookup returns CDR1 SGHAT and CDR2 FQNNGV. V was shortened by 1 base and J by 4 bases, with 26 bases between the two germline ends. This CDR3 is built from 19 residues. The CDR3, as DNA: TGTGCCAGCAGCTTAGCTTGGCCCAAAAGGGGAGAGGGAGGTTACGAGCAGTACTTC. Its translation: CASSLAWPKRGEGGYEQYF.

The chain couples TRBV10-3 to TRBJ2-1; 10 positions agree with TRBD2. CDR1 ENHRY and CDR2 SYGVKD come from the germline V gene. V lost 0 bases and J lost 7; bases outside the gene matches: 6. This CDR3 region has 16 residues. CDR3 in amino acids: CAISESGLAPWNEQFF. Written as DNA, the CDR3 is TGTGCCATCAGTGAGTCGGGACTAGCGCCCTGGAATGAGCAGTTCTTC.

The genes are TRBV4-3 and TRBJ2-1; weak D call: TRBD2 (6 bases). The CDR3 totals 15 residues. Germline V lookup: CDR1 LGHNA, CDR2 YSLEER. Trimming stripped 0 bases from V and 12 bases from J, with 18 bases between. As DNA, the CDR3 is TGCGCCAGCAGCCAAGATCGGCTAGCGTCTGCCGGGCAGTTCTTC. It encodes CASSQDRLASAGQFF.

The chain recombines TRBV5-1 with TRBJ2-3; D unresolved. The CDR3 has 18 amino acids. The V end lost 0 bases, the J end lost 4 bases, and 21 bases lay between the germline ends. Germline CDR1 SGHRS, CDR2 YFSETQ. CDR3 in amino acids: CASSLGFRTGDVPDTQYF. The CDR3 coding sequence is TGCGCCAGCAGCTTGGGGTTTAGGACCGGCGACGTCCCAGATACGCAGTATTTT.

Only one count was recorded for this clone. The chain couples TRBV7-2 to TRBJ1-2; unclear D gene. This CDR3 region has 14 residues. Germline V gives CDR1 SGHTA, CDR2 FQGNSA. Trimming shortened V by 7 bases and J by 1 base, and 13 bases separated the two germline ends. The CDR3 bases are TGTGCCAGCACCGCTCAAGCGAGTAACTATGGCTACACCTTC. Its translation: CASTAQASNYGYTF.